The rows below give T cell receptor beta chains drawn from one sample of a study of cytomegalovirus exposure and HLA in healthy donors. Repertoires were generated with immunoSEQ multiplex PCR, while TCRdb's copy carries only in-frame clones and drops some. The data show some 59,000 clones, over 85% seen once. Material for sequencing was PBMCs. These receptors all stem from a woman younger than 30 in good health and CMV-seropositive. Both conserved end residues are trimmed from each CDR3. Each record gives: clone size, V gene, CDR3 protein. Clone size is not always given. Where it is, it says once, few, many or a class for expanded clones.

clone size: once; V gene: TRBV7-2; CDR3 protein: ASRDTGQGNTIY
clone size: NA; V gene: TRBV7-6; CDR3 protein: ASSFGLRDSAYEQY
clone size: NA; V gene: TRBV5-6; CDR3 protein: ASSLTEVTGGMNTEAF
clone size: NA; V gene: TRBV5-1; CDR3 protein: ASSSRREKEGKNTEAF
clone size: NA; V gene: TRBV7-9; CDR3 protein: ASSFGTDSGGSNYEQY
clone size: NA; V gene: TRBV5-1; CDR3 protein: ASSVGQGRTEAF
clone size: NA; V gene: TRBV2; CDR3 protein: ASRDSGGAYNEQF
clone size: NA; V gene: TRBV9; CDR3 protein: ASSVGGRQDTGELF
clone size: NA; V gene: TRBV7-3; CDR3 protein: ASSFSPAGPYEQY
clone size: NA; V gene: TRBV6-5; CDR3 protein: ASSYSNLGGNEQF
clone size: NA; V gene: TRBV6-5; CDR3 protein: ASSSVAGELF
clone size: NA; V gene: TRBV11-2; CDR3 protein: ASSRPTGVNTEAF
clone size: NA; V gene: TRBV14; CDR3 protein: ASSQLSLRLETQY
clone size: NA; V gene: TRBV9; CDR3 protein: ASSVGGTSGRRETQY
clone size: NA; V gene: TRBV19; CDR3 protein: ASSIVERETQY
clone size: NA; V gene: TRBV29-1; CDR3 protein: SVAGSGNQPQH
clone size: few; V gene: TRBV7-8; CDR3 protein: ASCSGGANEQY
clone size: NA; V gene: TRBV19; CDR3 protein: ASKGTVPTEAF
clone size: once; V gene: TRBV5-1; CDR3 protein: ASSSWTSANEQF
clone size: NA; V gene: TRBV4-1; CDR3 protein: ASSPERPGGFSGYT
clone size: NA; V gene: TRBV19; CDR3 protein: ASSPGQGANYGYT
clone size: NA; V gene: TRBV7-9; CDR3 protein: ASSSAEGTGNTIY
clone size: NA; V gene: TRBV28; CDR3 protein: ASSSPGQGAEAF
clone size: NA; V gene: TRBV6-5; CDR3 protein: ASSYRGAELF
clone size: NA; V gene: TRBV7-9; CDR3 protein: ASSPVGLAGGFTDTQY
clone size: NA; V gene: TRBV5-4; CDR3 protein: ASSFGQVNSPLH
clone size: once; V gene: TRBV6-5; CDR3 protein: ASSSLQRQQY
clone size: NA; V gene: TRBV7-6; CDR3 protein: ASSPGQGTYGYT
clone size: once; V gene: TRBV11-2; CDR3 protein: ASSLSGGTRFTGELF
clone size: NA; V gene: TRBV10-1; CDR3 protein: ASSESARVSEAF
clone size: once; V gene: TRBV30; CDR3 protein: AWTESSGANVLT
clone size: NA; V gene: TRBV30; CDR3 protein: AWKLGTGGGYEQY
clone size: NA; V gene: TRBV2; CDR3 protein: ASSGQGNTEAF
clone size: NA; V gene: TRBV29-1; CDR3 protein: SVFSARGEKLF
clone size: NA; V gene: TRBV27; CDR3 protein: ASSLSLWGQGVSYGYT
clone size: NA; V gene: TRBV14; CDR3 protein: ASSRLGQKETQY
clone size: once; V gene: TRBV5-5; CDR3 protein: ASSPNRVFDTQY
clone size: NA; V gene: TRBV10-1; CDR3 protein: ASSENTDQPQH
clone size: few; V gene: TRBV12-5; CDR3 protein: ASGKDRGQPQH
clone size: NA; V gene: TRBV9; CDR3 protein: ASSEGSGNQPQH
clone size: NA; V gene: TRBV28; CDR3 protein: ASSLATGNTEAF
clone size: NA; V gene: TRBV7-9; CDR3 protein: ASSLVGPRGETQY
clone size: NA; V gene: TRBV5-1; CDR3 protein: ASSLAGLGTDTQY
clone size: NA; V gene: TRBV10-3; CDR3 protein: AISEGYRARN
clone size: NA; V gene: TRBV9; CDR3 protein: ASSQAQGAKTEAF
clone size: few; V gene: TRBV20-1; CDR3 protein: SAYAGYGYT
clone size: NA; V gene: TRBV7-7; CDR3 protein: ASSGTGAAGTGELF
clone size: NA; V gene: TRBV25-1; CDR3 protein: ASSGRFPGEKLF